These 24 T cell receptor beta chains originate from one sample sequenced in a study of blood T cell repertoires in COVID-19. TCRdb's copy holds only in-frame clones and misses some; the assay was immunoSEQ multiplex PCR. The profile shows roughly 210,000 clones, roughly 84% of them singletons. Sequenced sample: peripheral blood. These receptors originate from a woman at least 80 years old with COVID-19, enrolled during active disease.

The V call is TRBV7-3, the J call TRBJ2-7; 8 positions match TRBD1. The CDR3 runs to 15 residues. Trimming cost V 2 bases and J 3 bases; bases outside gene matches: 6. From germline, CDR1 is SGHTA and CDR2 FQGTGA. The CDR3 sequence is CASSLGGTGNYEQYF. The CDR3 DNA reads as TGTGCCAGCAGCTTAGGTGGGACAGGTAACTACGAGCAGTACTTC.

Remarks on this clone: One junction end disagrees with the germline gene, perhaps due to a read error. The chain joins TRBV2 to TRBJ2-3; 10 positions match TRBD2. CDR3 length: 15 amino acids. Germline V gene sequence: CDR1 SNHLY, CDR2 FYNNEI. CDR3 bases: TGTGCCAGCAGCCCTAGCGGGGGTAGCACAGGTACGCAGTATTTT. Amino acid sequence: CASSPSGGSTGTQYF.

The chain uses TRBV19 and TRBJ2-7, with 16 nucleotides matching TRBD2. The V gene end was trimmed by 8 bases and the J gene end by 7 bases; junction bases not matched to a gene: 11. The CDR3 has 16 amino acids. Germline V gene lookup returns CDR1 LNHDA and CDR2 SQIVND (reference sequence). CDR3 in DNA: TGTGCCAGTCTTTTCGGGACTAGCGGGGGGGCTGGGGAGCAGTACGTC. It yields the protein CASLFGTSGGAGEQYV.

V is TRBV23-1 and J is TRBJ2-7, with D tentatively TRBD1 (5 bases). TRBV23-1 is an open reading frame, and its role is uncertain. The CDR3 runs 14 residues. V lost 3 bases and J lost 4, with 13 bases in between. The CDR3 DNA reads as TGCGCCAGCAGTCACCAGAACAGGCCTTACGAGCAGTACGTC. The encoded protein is CASSHQNRPYEQYV.

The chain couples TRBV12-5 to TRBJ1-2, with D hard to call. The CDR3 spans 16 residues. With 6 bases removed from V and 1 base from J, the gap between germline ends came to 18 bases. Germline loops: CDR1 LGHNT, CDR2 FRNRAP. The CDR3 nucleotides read TGTGCTAGTGGATTCGACCCGCACGGGGTTAACTATGGCTACACCTTC. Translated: CASGFDPHGVNYGYTF.

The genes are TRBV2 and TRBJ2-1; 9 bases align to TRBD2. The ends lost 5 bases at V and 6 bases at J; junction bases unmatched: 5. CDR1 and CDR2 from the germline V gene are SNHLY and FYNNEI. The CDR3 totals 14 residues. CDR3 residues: CASSSGLASNEQFF. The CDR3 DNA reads TGTGCCAGCAGTTCGGGACTAGCCTCCAATGAGCAGTTCTTC.

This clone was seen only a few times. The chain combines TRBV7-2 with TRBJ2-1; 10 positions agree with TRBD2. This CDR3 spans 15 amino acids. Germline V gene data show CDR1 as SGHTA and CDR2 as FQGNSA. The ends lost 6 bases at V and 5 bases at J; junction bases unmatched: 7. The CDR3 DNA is TGTGCCAGCAGTCTAAGCGGGGGGGGTCACAATGAGCAGTTCTTC. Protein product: CASSLSGGGHNEQFF.

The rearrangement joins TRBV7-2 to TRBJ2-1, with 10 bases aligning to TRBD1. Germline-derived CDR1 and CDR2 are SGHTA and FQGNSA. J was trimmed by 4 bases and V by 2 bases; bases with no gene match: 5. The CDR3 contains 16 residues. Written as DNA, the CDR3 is TGTGCCAGCAGCTTAAAAGGGACAGGGGCTTACAATGAGCAGTTCTTC. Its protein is CASSLKGTGAYNEQFF.

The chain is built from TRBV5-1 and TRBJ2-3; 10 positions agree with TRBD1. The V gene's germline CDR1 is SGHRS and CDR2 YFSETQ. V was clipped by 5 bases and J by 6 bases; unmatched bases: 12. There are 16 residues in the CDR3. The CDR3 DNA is TGCGCCAGCAGAATTCGACAGGGGGCGCCGGGGGATACGCAGTATTTT. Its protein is CASRIRQGAPGDTQYF.

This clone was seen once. CDR3 in DNA: TGTGCCAGCAGTTTAGGGCATGAGCAGTTCTTC. This codes for CASSLGHEQFF. This chain connects TRBV12-3 or TRBV12-4 to TRBJ2-1; D not resolved. V lost 1 base, J lost 8 bases, and 3 bases lay in between. This CDR3 is built from 11 residues.

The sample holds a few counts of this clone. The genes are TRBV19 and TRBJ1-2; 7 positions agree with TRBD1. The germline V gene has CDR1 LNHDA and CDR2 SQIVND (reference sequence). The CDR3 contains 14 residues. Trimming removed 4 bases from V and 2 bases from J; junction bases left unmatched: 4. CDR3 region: CASSNTGVNYGYTF. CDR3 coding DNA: TGTGCCAGTAGTAATACAGGGGTGAACTATGGCTACACCTTC. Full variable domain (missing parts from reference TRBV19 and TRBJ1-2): DGGITQSPKYLFRKEGQNVTLSCEQNLNHDAMYWYRQDPGQGLRLIYYSQIVNDFQKGDIAEGYSVSREKKESFPLTVTSAQKNPTAFYLCASSNTGVNYGYTFGSGTRLTVV.

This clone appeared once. The CDR3 DNA reads TGTGCCAGCTCTGAGCCGGGGGTGCGACGCGCCGGGGAGCTGTTTTTT. It is translated as CASSEPGVRRAGELFF. The chain couples TRBV18 to TRBJ2-2; D is possibly TRBD2 (6 bases). CDR3 length equals 16 residues. Germline CDR1 KGHSH, CDR2 LQKENI. The V and J ends lost 6 bases and 6 bases respectively, with 20 bases between them.

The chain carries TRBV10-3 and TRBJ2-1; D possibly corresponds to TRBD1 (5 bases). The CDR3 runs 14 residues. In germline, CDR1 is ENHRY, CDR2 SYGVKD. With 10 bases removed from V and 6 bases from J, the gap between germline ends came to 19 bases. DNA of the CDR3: TGTGCCACCTACGTGGCAGGGTCAAGCAATGAGCAGTTCTTC. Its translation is CATYVAGSSNEQFF.

CDR3 coding DNA: TGTGCCAGCAGCGGGCGACAGAATCCTTCCTCCTATAATTCACCCCTCCACTTT. Protein: CASSGRQNPSSYNSPLHF. The chain uses TRBV5-6 and TRBJ1-6; TRBD1 is a possible D gene (5 bases). Trimming stripped 4 bases from V and 0 bases from J, with 17 bases between. CDR3 length equals 18 residues. From germline, CDR1 is SGHDT and CDR2 YYEEEE.

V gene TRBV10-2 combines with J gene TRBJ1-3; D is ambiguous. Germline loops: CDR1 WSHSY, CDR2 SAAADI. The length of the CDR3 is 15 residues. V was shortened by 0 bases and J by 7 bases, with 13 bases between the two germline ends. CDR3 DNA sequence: TGCGCCAGCAGTGAGTCGTGGGCAGGATCGAACACCATATATTTT. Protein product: CASSESWAGSNTIYF.

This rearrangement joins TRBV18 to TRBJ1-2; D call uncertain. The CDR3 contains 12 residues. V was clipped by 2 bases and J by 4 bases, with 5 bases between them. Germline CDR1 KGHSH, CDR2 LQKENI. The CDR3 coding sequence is TGTGCCAGCTCACCATCGGGCTATGGCTACACCTTC. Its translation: CASSPSGYGYTF. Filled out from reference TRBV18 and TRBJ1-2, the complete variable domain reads NAGVMQNPRHLVRRRGQEARLRCSPMKGHSHVYWYRQLPEEGLKFMVYLQKENIIDESGMPKERFSAEFPKEGPSILRIQQVVRGDSAAYFCASSPSGYGYTFGSGTRLTVV.

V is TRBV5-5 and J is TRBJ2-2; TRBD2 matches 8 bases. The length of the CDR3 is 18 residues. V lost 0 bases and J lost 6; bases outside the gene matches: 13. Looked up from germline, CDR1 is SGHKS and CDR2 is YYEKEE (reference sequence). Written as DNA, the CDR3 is TGTGCCAGCAGCTTGGGCCCCGGGGGGGCGTACTCGGCCGGGGAGCTGTTTTTT. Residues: CASSLGPGGAYSAGELFF.

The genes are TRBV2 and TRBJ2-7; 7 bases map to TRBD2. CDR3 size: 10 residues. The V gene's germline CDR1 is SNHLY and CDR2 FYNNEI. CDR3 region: CAPGGGPPAV. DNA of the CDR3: TGTGCCCCGGGCGGGGGACCGCCGGCAGTC.

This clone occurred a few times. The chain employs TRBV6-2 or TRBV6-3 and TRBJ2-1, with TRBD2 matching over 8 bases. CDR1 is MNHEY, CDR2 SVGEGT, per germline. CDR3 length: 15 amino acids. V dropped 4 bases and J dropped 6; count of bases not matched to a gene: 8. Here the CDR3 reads CASSSPGLARNEQFF. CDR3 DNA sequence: TGTGCCAGCAGTTCTCCCGGACTAGCCCGCAATGAGCAGTTCTTC.

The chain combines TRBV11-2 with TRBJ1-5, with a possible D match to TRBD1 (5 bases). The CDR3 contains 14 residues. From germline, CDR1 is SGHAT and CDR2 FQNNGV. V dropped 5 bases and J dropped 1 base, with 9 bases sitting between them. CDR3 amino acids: CASSVQGSNQPQHF. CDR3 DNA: TGTGCCAGCAGCGTGCAGGGAAGCAATCAGCCCCAGCATTTT.

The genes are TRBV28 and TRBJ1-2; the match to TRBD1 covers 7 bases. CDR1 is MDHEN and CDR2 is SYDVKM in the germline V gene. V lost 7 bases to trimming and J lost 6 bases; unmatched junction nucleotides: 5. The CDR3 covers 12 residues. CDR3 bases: TGTGCCAGCACTCAAACAGGGGATGGCTACACCTTC. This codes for CASTQTGDGYTF.

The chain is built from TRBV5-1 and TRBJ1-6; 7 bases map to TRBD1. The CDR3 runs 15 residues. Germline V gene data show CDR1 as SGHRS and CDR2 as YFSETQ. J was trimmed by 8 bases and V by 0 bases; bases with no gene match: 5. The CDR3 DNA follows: TGCGCCAGCAGCTTGGCCGGACAGGAGTATTCACCCCTCCACTTT. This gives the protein CASSLAGQEYSPLHF.

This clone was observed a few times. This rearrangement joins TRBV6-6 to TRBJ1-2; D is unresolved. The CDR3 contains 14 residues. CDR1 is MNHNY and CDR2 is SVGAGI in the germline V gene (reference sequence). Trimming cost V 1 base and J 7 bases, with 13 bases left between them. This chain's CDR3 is CASSYYEGVGGYTF. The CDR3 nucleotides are TGTGCCAGCAGTTACTACGAGGGTGTGGGTGGCTACACCTTC.

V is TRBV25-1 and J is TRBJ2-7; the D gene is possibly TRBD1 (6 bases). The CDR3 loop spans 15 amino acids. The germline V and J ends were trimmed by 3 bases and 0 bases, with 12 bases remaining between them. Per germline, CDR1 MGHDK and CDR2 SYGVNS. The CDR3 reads CASSDPGHHSYEQYF. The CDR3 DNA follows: TGTGCCAGCAGTGACCCGGGACACCACTCCTACGAGCAGTACTTC.